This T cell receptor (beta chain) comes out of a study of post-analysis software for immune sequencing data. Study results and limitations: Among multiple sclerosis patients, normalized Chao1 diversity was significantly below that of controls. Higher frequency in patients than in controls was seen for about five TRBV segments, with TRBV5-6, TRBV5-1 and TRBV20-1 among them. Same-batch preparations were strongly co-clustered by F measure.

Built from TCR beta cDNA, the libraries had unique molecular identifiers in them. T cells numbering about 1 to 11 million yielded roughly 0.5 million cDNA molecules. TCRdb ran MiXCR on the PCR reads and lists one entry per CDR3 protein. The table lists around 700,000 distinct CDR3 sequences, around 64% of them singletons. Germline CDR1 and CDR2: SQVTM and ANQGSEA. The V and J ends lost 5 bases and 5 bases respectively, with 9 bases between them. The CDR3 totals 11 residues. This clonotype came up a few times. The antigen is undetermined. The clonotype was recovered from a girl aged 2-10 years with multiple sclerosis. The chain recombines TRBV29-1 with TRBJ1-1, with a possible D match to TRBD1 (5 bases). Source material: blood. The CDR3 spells CSVRGWTEAFF. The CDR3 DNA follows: TGCAGCGTTAGGGGATGGACTGAAGCTTTCTTT.